This TCR beta chain was obtained from a study of cytomegalovirus exposure and HLA in healthy donors. Study results and caveats: DRB1 had the most TCR associations and HLA-C the fewest, a later analysis found, with rates varying by HLA locus. In a later analysis, several top co-occurrence clusters appeared linked to parvovirus B19, influenza, CMV and Epstein-Barr virus. TCR beta sequences numbering roughly 16,000 were associated with HLA alleles at 0.05 false discovery rate in a later analysis.

On this clone itself: Its antigen is unidentified.

PCR employed 60 Vbeta and 13 Jbeta primers. Produced via immunoSEQ multiplex PCR; TCRdb's table is partial and in-frame only. Among over 90,000 clones listed, around 81% were seen once. The CDR3 is 13 residues long. V shed 4 bases and J shed 5 bases, with 11 bases lying between them. The V gene's germline CDR1 is MNHNS and CDR2 SASEGT. The source material was PBMCs. J is TRBJ1-1 and V is TRBV6-1, with D maybe TRBD1 (5 bases). This sequence originates from a middle-aged man in good health and CMV-seropositive. DNA of the CDR3: TGTGCCAGCAGTGGACAGTTGGATACTGAAGCTTTCTTT. Protein: CASSGQLDTEAFF.